The rows below give T cell receptor beta chains drawn from one sample of a study of T cells in Graves' hyperthyroidism and ophthalmopathy. TCRdb re-called the multiplex PCR reads through MiXCR, storing one row per CDR3 protein. Here the sample spans more than 450,000 distinct CDR3 sequences, approximately 20% being singletons. Source material: blood. The receptors here all came from a man aged 35 to 55 with Graves' ophthalmopathy. Each CDR3 is given with its conserved first and last residue. Fields, in order: J gene, D gene, V gene, CDR3 length, clone size, CDR3 DNA, CDR3 protein. D genes are given only for firm matches. Rows give clone size only sometimes, using once, few, many, or a class for an expanded clone.

>TRBJ1-6|TRBD1|TRBV6-1|17|many
TGTGCCAGCAGTGAAGTAAACGTCCGACAGGGTGATTCACCCCTCCACTTT
CASSEVNVRQGDSPLHF
>TRBJ1-1|NA|TRBV6-1|15|many
TGTGCCAGCAGTGAAGTCCGGGAAGCGGGTACTGAAGCTTTCTTT
CASSEVREAGTEAFF
>TRBJ2-7|NA|TRBV5-6|15|few
TGTGCCAGCAGCACTTTACAGGGGACTTCCTACGAGCAGTACTTC
CASSTLQGTSYEQYF
>TRBJ1-5|NA|TRBV28|14|few
TGTGCCAGCAGTTTGCACAGGACCAATCAGCCCCAGCATTTT
CASSLHRTNQPQHF
>TRBJ1-2|NA|TRBV6-2/TRBV6-3|14|few
TGTGCCAGCAGTTACTCGACAGTGAACTATGGCTACACCTTC
CASSYSTVNYGYTF
>TRBJ1-1|NA|TRBV5-1|15|once
TGCGCCAGCAGCTTGCTTCCGGGGATGAACACTGAAGCTTTCTTT
CASSLLPGMNTEAFF
>TRBJ2-1|NA|TRBV15|13|few
TGTGCCACTTGGGACCCCCGGCGGGGTGAGCAGTTCTTC
CATWDPRRGEQFF
>TRBJ2-7|NA|TRBV11-2|12|many
TGTGCCAGCAGCTCCAGGGTTGGCGAGCAGTACTTC
CASSSRVGEQYF
>TRBJ2-7|NA|TRBV11-1|13|NA
TGTGCCAGCAGCTTTGGGGAAACCTACGAGCAGTACTTC
CASSFGETYEQYF
>TRBJ1-4|NA|TRBV5-1|15|NA
TGCGCCAGCAGCTTCCTAGGGGGGTCTGAAGAAAAACTGTTTTTT
CASSFLGGSEEKLFF
>TRBJ2-3|TRBD2|TRBV10-1|17|few
TGCGCCAGCAGTGGCCCCGGGACTAGCGGGCGCCCCGATACGCAGTATTTT
CASSGPGTSGRPDTQYF
>TRBJ2-1|NA|TRBV6-1|14|NA
TGTGCCAGCAGTGACCCCGGGGGCGCCAATGAGCAGTTCTTC
CASSDPGGANEQFF
>TRBJ2-7|NA|TRBV19|14|NA
TGTGCCAGTAGTACTTCTGGGGCCTCCTACGAGCAGTACTTC
CASSTSGASYEQYF
>TRBJ2-1|TRBD2|TRBV25-1|17|NA
TGTGCCAGCAGTGAGGGTACTAGCGGGAGGCGGCAGAATGAGCAGTTCTTC
CASSEGTSGRRQNEQFF
>TRBJ2-3|NA|TRBV28|14|many
TGTGCCAGCATGCGTAGGCTAAGCACAGATACGCAGTATTTT
CASMRRLSTDTQYF
>TRBJ2-7|NA|TRBV7-2|13|many
TGTGCCAGCAGCTCCCAGGTCTCCTACGAGCAGTACTTC
CASSSQVSYEQYF
>TRBJ1-2|NA|TRBV28|13|NA
TGTGCCAGCCGCCGCGTTCAGGGCTATGGCTACACCTTC
CASRRVQGYGYTF
>TRBJ1-2|NA|TRBV19|16|NA
TGTGCCAGTAGTATGGGGGACATGGAGTCTAACTATGGCTACACCTTC
CASSMGDMESNYGYTF
>TRBJ1-1|NA|TRBV29-1|14|few
TGCAGCGTTGAATCGAGAGGAATGAACACTGAAGCTTTCTTT
CSVESRGMNTEAFF
>TRBJ1-5|TRBD1|TRBV5-1|16|many
TGCGCCAGCAGCCCGGGACAGGGGGCGAGCAATCAGCCCCAGCATTTT
CASSPGQGASNQPQHF
>TRBJ2-7|TRBD1|TRBV11-1|14|many
TGTGCCAGCAGCCTGGGACAGGGGGCCAGCGAGCAGTACTTC
CASSLGQGASEQYF
>TRBJ2-2|TRBD2|TRBV11-2|16|many
TGTGCCAGCAGCTCGCCGGCTAGCGGGGCCACCGGGGAGCTGTTTTTT
CASSSPASGATGELFF
>TRBJ1-1|NA|TRBV7-2|20|NA
TGTGCCAGCAGCTTAGCTCTATTGGGGGCCCAGGGGTATGAGAACACTGAAGCTTTCTTT
CASSLALLGAQGYENTEAFF
>TRBJ2-7|NA|TRBV20-1|14|few
TGCAGTGCTAGAGTACTAGTAATTCCGCACGAGCAGTACTTC
CSARVLVIPHEQYF
>TRBJ2-7|NA|TRBV20-1|16|few
TGCAGTGCTAGACTAGGGGCACAGGGATTGGGCTACGAGCAGTACTTC
CSARLGAQGLGYEQYF
>TRBJ2-3|TRBD2|TRBV20-1|15|many
TGCAGTGCTAGAGAAGGCGGGGGTCCCACAGATACGCAGTATTTT
CSAREGGGPTDTQYF
>TRBJ1-1|TRBD1|TRBV29-1|13|NA
TGCAGCGTTGAAGATTCAGGGGGGGCTGAAGCTTTCTTT
CSVEDSGGAEAFF
>TRBJ1-1|TRBD1|TRBV4-2|15|NA
TGTGCCAGCAGCCAACCGGGACAGACGAACACTGAAGCTTTCTTT
CASSQPGQTNTEAFF
>TRBJ2-4|TRBD2|TRBV6-1|17|NA
TGTGCCAGCAAGGCTAGCGGTGGGACTGGGGCCAAAAACATTCAGTACTTC
CASKASGGTGAKNIQYF
>TRBJ1-4|TRBD1|TRBV28|15|NA
TGTGCCAGCCAGGCCACCGGGACAGGGAATGAAAAACTGTTTTTT
CASQATGTGNEKLFF
>TRBJ2-1|TRBD2|TRBV15|16|NA
TGTGCCACCAGCAGGGCCGGGACTAGCAGATACAATGAGCAGCTCTTC
CATSRAGTSRYNEQLF
>TRBJ2-7|TRBD1|TRBV14|15|NA
TGTGCCAGCAGCCCCATCGGGACAGGGGCCTACGAGCAGTACTTC
CASSPIGTGAYEQYF
>TRBJ2-1|NA|TRBV5-1|13|NA
TGCGCCAGCAGCTTGCTTCACGACAATGAGCAGTTCTTC
CASSLLHDNEQFF
>TRBJ1-5|NA|TRBV29-1|14|NA
TGCAGCGTTTCGGGGACCTTAGACAATCAGCCCCAGCATTTT
CSVSGTLDNQPQHF
>TRBJ1-6|NA|TRBV30|13|few
TGTGCCTGGACGGGGGGGTTCGATTCACCCCTCCACTTT
CAWTGGFDSPLHF
>TRBJ1-1|NA|TRBV5-1|15|NA
TGCGCCAGCAGCTTGGTCGCAGGGTTTGACACTGAAGCTTTCTTT
CASSLVAGFDTEAFF
>TRBJ2-6|NA|TRBV28|15|NA
TGTGCCAGCAGTTTATTAGCAGCTGGGGCCAACGTCCTGACTTTC
CASSLLAAGANVLTF
>TRBJ1-2|NA|TRBV5-1|15|NA
TGCGCCAGCAGCTTGGGAGTCGGCAGGGACTATGGCTACACCTTC
CASSLGVGRDYGYTF
>TRBJ2-1|NA|TRBV5-5|13|NA
TGTGCCAGCAGCTCCGGCGTCCCCAATGAGCAGTTCTTC
CASSSGVPNEQFF
>TRBJ2-1|NA|TRBV28|14|many
TGTGCCAGCAGGCCGGAACAGGGCTACAATGAGCAGTTCTTC
CASRPEQGYNEQFF
>TRBJ2-7|NA|TRBV5-8|12|NA
TGTGCCAGCAGCTCGTCCGCGATCGAGCAGTACTTC
CASSSSAIEQYF
>TRBJ1-1|NA|TRBV18|15|NA
TGTGCCAGCTCCGACCTCTGGGGATTGAACACTGAAGCTTTCTTT
CASSDLWGLNTEAFF
>TRBJ2-3|NA|TRBV5-1|15|many
TGCGCCAGCAGTACTCGCGCCATTAGCACAGATACGCAGTATTTT
CASSTRAISTDTQYF
>TRBJ1-4|NA|TRBV12-3/TRBV12-4|16|NA
TGTGCCAGCAGTATAAACAGGCCGCGCGGGGGTGAAAAACTGTTTTTT
CASSINRPRGGEKLFF
>TRBJ1-1|NA|TRBV7-9|14|many
TGTGCCAGCAGCTTAATAGCGGGAGTCACTGAAGCTTTCTTT
CASSLIAGVTEAFF
>TRBJ2-3|NA|TRBV6-4|18|NA
TGTGCCAGCAGTTACTCCCAGTCAGCCAGAGACGAAACAGATACGCAGTATTTT
CASSYSQSARDETDTQYF
>TRBJ1-1|NA|TRBV11-2|15|few
TGTGCCAGCAGCGACAAAGGGTCGGTGAACACTGAAGCTTTCTTT
CASSDKGSVNTEAFF
>TRBJ2-7|NA|TRBV20-1|13|NA
TGCAGTGCTTCCAGGGGACTGAGGTACGAGCAGTACTTC
CSASRGLRYEQYF